This TCR beta chain was sequenced in a study of cytomegalovirus exposure and HLA in healthy donors. V gave up 8 bases and J gave up 5 bases; unmatched junction bases: 6. Germline V lookup: CDR1 PRHDT, CDR2 FYEKMQ (reference sequence). This CDR3 region has 13 residues. Donors showed nominal health when sampled, although they likely had unrecorded immune exposures. Primers included in the PCR were 60 Vbeta and 13 Jbeta primers. Sequencing used immunoSEQ multiplex PCR; TCRdb keeps in-frame clones, though not all of them. The data hold roughly 150,000 clones, with 80% to 85% observed a single time. Sequenced input: PBMCs. The receptor was isolated from a female donor in good health and CMV-seronegative. This chain joins TRBV13 and TRBJ2-1; 7 positions agree with TRBD1. DNA for the CDR3: TGTGCCAGCGGAACAGGGGAGAACAATGAGCAGTTCTTC. This gives the protein CASGTGENNEQFF.